This TCR beta chain was observed in a study of Ad26.COV2.S vaccination and SARS-CoV-2 variants. Study in general: The vaccine Ad26.COV2.S was put into the muscle once, or twice with 56 days between.

This clone was counted a single time. Its antigen is unknown. Repertoires were generated with immunoSEQ multiplex PCR, while TCRdb's copy carries only in-frame clones and drops some. The sample carries roughly 350,000 clones, about nine tenths recorded once. The treatment here: around 19 received Ad26.COV2.S at low or high dose, single or two shots; several received placebo; per-sample allocation not given. All samples were drawn on day 63, counting from the first vaccine or placebo injection. Germline V gene sequence: CDR1 ENHRY, CDR2 SYGVKD. The V and J ends lost 1 base and 3 bases respectively, with 13 bases between them. CDR3 length equals 16 residues. Whole-study results and caveats: A substantial breadth of spike-specific CD8+ and CD4+ T cell responses after vaccination has been reported. The analyses of TCR breadth and depth may have understated the size of total T cell responses.

This clonotype originated in a person aged 18-60 years who received the Ad26.COV2.S COVID-19 vaccine or a placebo. The source was peripheral blood, collected in a trial of Ad26.COV2.S vaccine versus placebo. The chain combines TRBV10-3 with TRBJ2-4, with D possibly matching TRBD2 (5 bases). CDR3 DNA: TGTGCCATCAGTGAGTTCCGGGGATGGGGCAAAAACATTCAGTACTTC. This codes for CAISEFRGWGKNIQYF.